Below, 28 T cell receptor beta chains from the same sample are listed, as sequenced in a study of blood T cell repertoires in COVID-19. Produced via immunoSEQ multiplex PCR; TCRdb's table is partial and in-frame only. This sample carries 150,000 to 200,000 clones, more than 70% of them seen once, and the ten largest clones take around 1.9%. The sample was peripheral blood. Receptors were obtained from a man aged 50 to 59 who had recovered from COVID-19.

The chain joins TRBV30 to TRBJ1-2, with 8 bases lining up with TRBD1. Germline CDR1 reads GTSNPN; CDR2 reads SVGIG (reference sequence). This CDR3 spans 13 amino acids. V lost 4 bases and J lost 6; bases outside the gene matches: 7. The CDR3 reads CAWIYNRGDGYTF. The CDR3 DNA reads TGTGCCTGGATTTACAACAGGGGGGATGGCTACACCTTC.

Ten or more counts support this clone. V usage is TRBV27 and J usage is TRBJ2-2, with 7 bases identical to TRBD2. CDR3 size: 16 residues. J gave up 4 bases and V 0 bases, and 5 bases lay outside the gene matches. CDR1 and CDR2 from the germline V gene are MNHEY and SMNVEV (reference sequence). The CDR3: CASSLSGGTGTGELFF. CDR3 DNA sequence: TGTGCCAGCAGTTTATCGGGAGGGACGGGCACCGGGGAGCTGTTTTTT.

This chain joins TRBV30 and TRBJ2-1; D perhaps matches TRBD2 (5 bases). V was shortened by 3 bases and J by 4 bases, with 13 bases between the two germline ends. Germline V gene lookup returns CDR1 GTSNPN and CDR2 SVGIG (reference sequence). CDR3 length equals 14 residues. The CDR3, as DNA: TGTGCCTGGAGCTGCCAACGGGATTACAATGAGCAGTTCTTC. Translated: CAWSCQRDYNEQFF. Filled out from reference TRBV30 and TRBJ2-1, the complete variable domain reads SQTIHQWPATLVQPVGSPLSLECTVEGTSNPNLYWYRQAAGRGLQLLFYSVGIGQISSEVPQNLSASRPQDRQFILSSKKLLLSDSGFYLCAWSCQRDYNEQFFGPGTRLTVL.

Of note for this clone: The junction and the germline gene differ at one end; a read error may be behind it. This sequence joins TRBV18 and TRBJ2-2, with 7 bases aligning to TRBD1. Per the germline V gene, CDR1 is KGHSH and CDR2 is LQKENI. The CDR3 spans 15 residues. The CDR3 nucleotides read TGTGCCAGCCCACCGAGGGGGCCGAACACCGGGGAGCTGTTTTTT. Protein sequence: CASPPRGPNTGELFF.

The chain combines TRBV7-9 with TRBJ2-6; D might be TRBD2 (5 bases). V dropped 5 bases and J dropped 0 bases, with 17 bases sitting between them. The CDR3 is made up of 18 amino acids. CDR1 and CDR2 from the germline V gene are SEHNR and FQNEAQ (reference sequence). In nucleotides, the CDR3 is TGTGCCAGCAGCCCGTCTAATCTCGGAGGCTCTGGGGCCAACGTCCTGACTTTC. Its protein product is CASSPSNLGGSGANVLTF. The whole variable domain, filled in from reference TRBV7-9 and TRBJ2-6, reads DTGVSQNPRHKITKRGQNVTFRCDPISEHNRLYWYRQTLGQGPEFLTYFQNEAQLEKSRLLSDRFSAERPKGSFSTLEIQRTEQGDSAMYLCASSPSNLGGSGANVLTFGAGSRLTVL.

The gene calls are TRBV19 and TRBJ1-6; 8 bases map to TRBD1. CDR3 size: 15 residues. Germline V lookup: CDR1 LNHDA, CDR2 SQIVND (reference sequence). The V gene end was trimmed by 7 bases and the J gene end by 5 bases; junction bases not matched to a gene: 7. CDR3 in amino acids: CASKDRVGNNSPLHF. The CDR3 DNA sequence: TGTGCCAGTAAGGACAGGGTTGGAAATAATTCACCCCTCCACTTT. The full variable domain, with the rest looked up from reference TRBV19 and TRBJ1-6, is DGGITQSPKYLFRKEGQNVTLSCEQNLNHDAMYWYRQDPGQGLRLIYYSQIVNDFQKGDIAEGYSVSREKKESFPLTVTSAQKNPTAFYLCASKDRVGNNSPLHFGNGTRLTVT.

V and J are TRBV5-8 and TRBJ1-1, with D possibly matching TRBD1 (5 bases). The length of the CDR3 is 14 residues. CDR1 is SGHTS and CDR2 is YDEGEE in the germline V gene. Trimming shortened V by 2 bases and J by 5 bases, and 13 bases separated the two germline ends. CDR3 DNA sequence: TGTGCCAGCAGCTTTTCCAGGGCGACGACTGAAGCTTTCTTT. The encoded protein is CASSFSRATTEAFF.

This chain joins TRBV12-3 or TRBV12-4 and TRBJ1-1; 10 bases line up with TRBD1. The V and J ends lost 6 bases and 4 bases, in that order; junction bases with no gene match: 2. This CDR3 comprises 13 residues. The CDR3 reads CASRRTGGTEAFF. The CDR3 DNA sequence: TGTGCCAGCAGGAGGACAGGGGGCACTGAAGCTTTCTTT.

V usage is TRBV5-6 and J usage is TRBJ1-3; D possibly corresponds to TRBD1 (5 bases). The CDR3 is 15 amino acids. V was clipped by 2 bases and J by 5 bases, with 14 bases between them. Germline-derived CDR1 and CDR2 are SGHDT and YYEEEE. The CDR3 DNA follows: TGTGCCAGCAGCTTTTATGGGGCTCATAGAAACACCATATATTTT. It is translated as CASSFYGAHRNTIYF.

The chain is built from TRBV6-2 or TRBV6-3 and TRBJ2-1, with a possible D match to TRBD2 (7 bases). Trimming removed 2 bases from V and 6 bases from J, with 14 bases in between. The CDR3 has 15 residues. CDR1 and CDR2 (germline): MNHEY, SVGEGT. The CDR3 nucleotides are TGTGCCAGCAGTTACGGGGGGGCCGGTCCCAATGAGCAGTTCTTC. Residues: CASSYGGAGPNEQFF.

The rearrangement uses TRBV7-2 and TRBJ2-3, with D maybe TRBD2 (6 bases). Trimming pared 6 bases from V and 0 bases from J, leaving 19 bases between. The CDR3 totals 17 residues. Looked up from germline, CDR1 is SGHTA and CDR2 is FQGNSA. The CDR3 bases are TGTGCCAGCAGTCATGGGGGGAGCGTTTCTAGCACAGATACGCAGTATTTT. Its translation: CASSHGGSVSSTDTQYF.

The chain couples TRBV7-2 to TRBJ1-6, with TRBD1 matching 7 bases. The junction had 6 bases not matched to a gene; V was cut back by 1 base and J by 6 bases. The CDR3 has 16 amino acids. CDR1 and CDR2 from the germline V gene are SGHTA and FQGNSA. The CDR3 coding sequence is TGTGCCAGCAGCTTAGAATTCAGGGGGTTTAATTCACCCCTCCACTTT. Protein: CASSLEFRGFNSPLHF.

The chain combines TRBV2 with TRBJ2-7, with 14 nucleotides matching TRBD2. CDR3 length: 17 amino acids. The germline CDR1 and CDR2 sequences are SNHLY and FYNNEI. J gave up 9 bases and V 4 bases, and 14 bases lay outside the gene matches. In nucleotides, the CDR3 is TGTGCCAGCAGTGGAGGACGATTGACTAGCGGGAGGGGAGCGCAGTACTTC. It specifies CASSGGRLTSGRGAQYF.

The rearrangement links TRBV5-1 to TRBJ2-1; 8 positions match TRBD2. Germline loops: CDR1 SGHRS, CDR2 YFSETQ. V shed 0 bases and J 0 bases; nucleotides not matched to a gene: 2. The CDR3 length is 16 residues. The CDR3 DNA reads as TGCGCCAGCAGCTTGGGTAGCGGGGACTCCTACAATGAGCAGTTCTTC. It encodes CASSLGSGDSYNEQFF.

V and J are TRBV27 and TRBJ2-7; 7 positions agree with TRBD1. After removal of 2 bases from V and 1 base from J, the junction contained 5 bases not matched to a gene. The CDR3 runs 15 residues. Germline V CDR1 and CDR2: MNHEY, SMNVEV (reference sequence). For the CDR3, the DNA is TGTGCCAGCAGTTTAAAGGGGGCGAGTTCCTACGAGCAGTACTTC. This translates into CASSLKGASSYEQYF.

V usage is TRBV28 and J usage is TRBJ1-2; 10 positions agree with TRBD1. J gave up 4 bases and V 4 bases, and 6 bases lay outside the gene matches. The CDR3 spans 15 residues. Per the germline V gene, CDR1 is MDHEN and CDR2 is SYDVKM. CDR3 nucleotide sequence: TGTGCCAGCAGTTCCGCCGGGACAGGGGTCTATGGCTACACCTTC. Its protein product is CASSSAGTGVYGYTF.

V usage is TRBV7-9 and J usage is TRBJ1-3, with D maybe TRBD1 (6 bases). V was trimmed by 5 bases and J by 4 bases, leaving 9 bases between them. The CDR3 has 13 amino acids. Looked up from germline, CDR1 is SEHNR and CDR2 is FQNEAQ (reference sequence). The CDR3, as DNA: TGTGCCAGCAGCCTCGGACAGGGAAACACCATATATTTT. Its translation: CASSLGQGNTIYF.

This clone was counted only a few times. V is TRBV25-1 and J is TRBJ2-7, with 7 positions matching TRBD1. Germline values: CDR1 MGHDK, CDR2 SYGVNS. Trimming at V came to 2 bases and at J to 2 bases, leaving 6 bases not matched to a gene. This CDR3 region has 15 residues. CDR3 in amino acids: CASSEDWQGAYEQYF. DNA for the CDR3: TGTGCCAGCAGTGAAGATTGGCAGGGGGCCTACGAGCAGTACTTC.

This clone came up a few times. CDR3 nucleotides: TGTGCCAGCAGCCAACTCGGTCTCAGGGAGACCCAGTACTTC. This gives the protein CASSQLGLRETQYF. The V and J genes are TRBV14 and TRBJ2-5; no definite D call. Germline values: CDR1 SGHDN, CDR2 FVKESK. This CDR3 comprises 14 residues. Trimming removed 2 bases at V and 5 bases at J, with 12 bases between.

Worth noting for this clone: Additional DNA sequences in this sample encode the identical CDR3. V and J are TRBV3-1 (or the pseudogene TRBV3-2) and TRBJ2-3; D gene unclear. The CDR3 is made up of 14 amino acids. In germline, CDR1 is LGHDT, CDR2 YNNKEL (reference sequence). The V end was cut by 1 base, the J end by 2 bases, with 7 bases between. The CDR3 here is CASSQGGPTDTQYF. The CDR3 DNA reads TGTGCCAGCAGCCAAGGTGGCCCCACAGATACGCAGTATTTT.

Only one count was recorded for this clone. The J gene is TRBJ1-3, the V gene TRBV5-6; perhaps TRBD1 as D (5 bases). Germline CDR1 and CDR2: SGHDT and YYEEEE. Trimming shortened V by 4 bases and J by 0 bases, and 14 bases separated the two germline ends. The CDR3 sequence is 16 residues long. CDR3 in DNA: TGTGCCAGCAGCCTGCGGGGGTGGAGCTCTGGAAACACCATATATTTT. Translating it yields CASSLRGWSSGNTIYF.

The J gene is TRBJ1-3, the V gene TRBV19; 7 bases are a match to TRBD1. Trimming cost V 6 bases and J 0 bases; bases outside gene matches: 14. The V gene's germline CDR1 is LNHDA and CDR2 SQIVND (reference sequence). This CDR3 is built from 18 residues. CDR3 loop: CASSTWTGPTTSGNTIYF. CDR3 sequence (DNA): TGTGCCAGTAGCACATGGACAGGCCCGACGACCTCTGGAAACACCATATATTTT. Complete variable domain (other parts from reference TRBV19 and TRBJ1-3): DGGITQSPKYLFRKEGQNVTLSCEQNLNHDAMYWYRQDPGQGLRLIYYSQIVNDFQKGDIAEGYSVSREKKESFPLTVTSAQKNPTAFYLCASSTWTGPTTSGNTIYFGEGSWLTVV.

The chain employs TRBV6-5 and TRBJ1-1; no clear D. The CDR3 loop spans 15 amino acids. Trimming left V 0 bases short and J 2 bases short, with 10 bases between. Germline values: CDR1 MNHEY, CDR2 SVGAGI. The CDR3 reads CASSYSFQVNTEAFF. CDR3 in DNA: TGTGCCAGCAGTTACTCGTTCCAGGTTAACACTGAAGCTTTCTTT.

This clone showed up just a few times. The J gene is TRBJ2-5, the V gene TRBV5-4, with 9 bases identical to TRBD2. Germline V gene lookup returns CDR1 SGHNT and CDR2 YYREEE (reference sequence). The CDR3 sequence is 15 residues long. Germline trimming cut 5 bases from V and 4 bases from J; bases unmatched to any gene: 9. The CDR3 coding sequence is TGTGCCAGCAGAGGGCGGGAGGGCCACTCAGAGACCCAGTACTTC. Residues: CASRGREGHSETQYF.

The V and J genes are TRBV4-3 and TRBJ2-7; tentatively, D is TRBD2 (6 bases). The CDR3 is 14 amino acids. V lost 4 bases to trimming and J lost 2 bases, with 12 bases between them. Germline values: CDR1 LGHNA, CDR2 YSLEER. CDR3 region: CASSLSGGAYEQYF. DNA for the CDR3: TGCGCCAGCAGCCTATCCGGGGGAGCCTACGAGCAGTACTTC.

The chain employs TRBV19 and TRBJ1-1; 9 bases align to TRBD1. Germline V gene data show CDR1 as LNHDA and CDR2 as SQIVND (reference sequence). V shed 5 bases, J shed 1 base, and the junction held 8 bases outside the gene matches. The CDR3 loop spans 16 amino acids. CDR3 sequence reads: CASSSGTGRPNTEAFF. DNA of the CDR3: TGTGCCAGTAGTTCAGGGACAGGGCGTCCGAACACTGAAGCTTTCTTT.

As regards this clone: The sample contains more than one DNA sequence encoding this CDR3. The chain uses TRBV18 and TRBJ2-5; TRBD2 matches 7 bases. This CDR3 has 13 amino acids. J gave up 2 bases and V 3 bases, and 0 bases lay outside the gene matches. Germline-derived CDR1 and CDR2 are KGHSH and LQKENI. Written as DNA, the CDR3 is TGTGCCAGCTCACCGGGACTACAAGAGACCCAGTACTTC. Protein sequence: CASSPGLQETQYF.

V and J are TRBV2 and TRBJ2-3; weak D call: TRBD2 (6 bases). Trimming removed 3 bases at V and 4 bases at J, with 8 bases between. Germline CDR1 SNHLY, CDR2 FYNNEI. This CDR3 comprises 13 residues. CDR3 protein: CASSDAGSDTQYF. The CDR3 DNA sequence: TGTGCCAGCAGTGACGCGGGGTCAGATACGCAGTATTTT. The full variable domain, with the rest looked up from reference TRBV2 and TRBJ2-3, is EPEVTQTPSHQVTQMGQEVILRCVPISNHLYFYWYRQILGQKVEFLVSFYNNEISEKSEIFDDQFSVERPDGSNFTLKIRSTKLEDSAMYFCASSDAGSDTQYFGPGTRLTVL.